In this sample, the clone carrying this T cell receptor (beta chain) turned up many times. Antigen unknown. The sample comes from a study of T cells after yellow fever vaccination. The wider study: Fractions containing few cells were prepared with SMART-Seq v4 Ultra Low Input. Notes on the study in general: FACS-sorted repertoires could contain abundant clonotypes contaminating from the bulk population. Subsequent to the booster, the majority of primary-vaccination clones reappeared (roughly 97% CD4, 80% to 90% CD8). A limited proportion of clonotypes was detected within both the CD4 and CD8 compartments.

TCRdb re-called the 5' RACE reads through MiXCR, storing one row per CDR3 protein. The repertoire holds fewer than 350,000 distinct CDR3 sequences, approximately 4.5% seen once, with just under 20% in the top ten. The CDR3 loop spans 12 amino acids. The germline gives CDR1 SEHNR, CDR2 FQNEAQ (reference sequence). V was cut by 1 base and J by 8 bases, with 8 bases left in between. Sequenced material: PBMCs, taken 15 days after the yellow fever booster vaccination. The chain joins TRBV7-9 to TRBJ1-1; no definite D call. The TCR originated in a young man who received the YFV17D yellow fever vaccine. The CDR3: CASSLDVLEAFF. In nucleotides, the CDR3 is TGTGCCAGCAGCTTAGATGTCCTAGAAGCTTTCTTT.